Listed below are T cell receptor beta chains from one sample, sequenced in a study of response to subunit inactivated influenza vaccine. Each CDR3 protein gets one entry after TCRdb re-called the RT-PCR reads with MiXCR. This sample has 500,000 to 600,000 distinct CDR3 sequences, with about 11% found just once. The sample was also reused in another study, on T cells expressing NK-cell markers.

The sequenced sample was PBMCs from blood, obtained on the day of vaccination. The receptors were gathered from a man aged 50 to 60 who received an inactivated influenza vaccine. CDR3s leave out the opening cysteine and the closing phenylalanine or tryptophan. Fields, in order: clone size, J gene, V gene, CDR3 protein. Rows give clone size only sometimes, using once, few, many, or a class for an expanded clone.

few TRBJ2-1 TRBV6-1 ASSPGTSGRTSSYNEQF
many TRBJ1-1 TRBV6-2/TRBV6-3 ASSYTTNTEAF
. TRBJ1-1 TRBV5-1 ASSFLGMNTEAF
. TRBJ1-2 TRBV10-3 AIYRGDYGYT
few TRBJ2-2 TRBV9 ASSPYRGTGTGELF
few TRBJ2-2 TRBV7-2 ASSSAVTGELF
. TRBJ1-1 TRBV12-3/TRBV12-4 ASRDFGLGVEAF
few TRBJ2-1 TRBV15 ATSGRGQGEQF
few TRBJ2-5 TRBV28 ASRGLTVNQETQY
many TRBJ2-2 TRBV12-3/TRBV12-4 ASSLMGTGELF
. TRBJ2-3 TRBV6-2/TRBV6-3 ASSSGQPEPDTDTQY
many TRBJ2-7 TRBV5-1 ASRGSANEQY
. TRBJ2-3 TRBV12-3/TRBV12-4 ASSFIWASGSTDTQY
few TRBJ2-5 TRBV4-3 ASSQDGRVGETQY
many TRBJ2-5 TRBV10-3 AIRDRQETQY
. TRBJ1-5 TRBV28 ASSFLDRNSNQPQH
. TRBJ2-7 TRBV6-1 ASRTGPRASLHEQY
. TRBJ1-3 TRBV12-3/TRBV12-4 ASSFSYSSGNTIY
few TRBJ2-1 TRBV7-9 ASSYPGNDHLNEQF
. TRBJ1-1 TRBV4-2 ASSRAGSNTEAF
few TRBJ2-3 TRBV12-3/TRBV12-4 ASSSGKGEPDTQY
. TRBJ2-7 TRBV7-2 ASSLGLGYYEQY
few TRBJ2-7 TRBV28 ASSPSRDYSYEQY
. TRBJ2-1 TRBV3-1 ASSQAKTIGFYNEQF
. TRBJ2-5 TRBV7-6 ASSLFQGAAQETQY
few TRBJ2-5 TRBV9 ASSVSAADRTQETQY
few TRBJ2-5 TRBV6-2/TRBV6-3 ATRSRGLEETQY
. TRBJ2-7 TRBV3-1 ASSLGGRDGEQY
few TRBJ2-1 TRBV5-6 ASSTGTGLGNEQF
. TRBJ2-1 TRBV12-3/TRBV12-4 ASRFGQGGIEQF
. TRBJ2-3 TRBV5-1 ASSLSGGAFVDTQY
. TRBJ2-5 TRBV20-1 SARDREYQETQY
many TRBJ2-5 TRBV20-1 SALDRNQETQY
many TRBJ2-4 TRBV6-2/TRBV6-3 ASSYFYPSRENIQY
few TRBJ2-1 TRBV4-2 ASSPTSDEQF
. TRBJ2-1 TRBV7-2 ASSLSGPVSSYNEQF
few TRBJ2-2 TRBV11-1 ASTDSRLAGVVPDTGELF
many TRBJ2-7 TRBV12-3/TRBV12-4 ASRPGQGPNEQY
few TRBJ2-1 TRBV9 ASSVEIVGDPSYNEQF
few TRBJ1-3 TRBV3-1 ASSSGSQSGNTIY
. TRBJ2-1 TRBV20-1 SARGSRSYNEQF
. TRBJ2-6 TRBV12-3/TRBV12-4 ASSSPTGYPGANVLT
few TRBJ2-2 TRBV9 ASSVGGADTGELF
. TRBJ2-3 TRBV4-2 ASSQELLAGVPDTQY
. TRBJ2-5 TRBV5-1 ASSEQGAETQY
few TRBJ2-2 TRBV7-8 ASSLTHTGELF
few TRBJ1-2 TRBV28 ASSPRGVTNYGYT
. TRBJ1-2 TRBV2 ASSEEQGPLYGYT
few TRBJ2-7 TRBV28 ASKREMAEQY